The sequence of this T cell receptor beta chain was determined in a study of CD8 T cells in Susac syndrome. RNA totalling about 0.45 to 1 ug underwent reverse transcription with random hexamers. Each CDR3 protein gets one entry after TCRdb re-called the immunoSEQ multiplex PCR reads with MiXCR. The sample holds 180,000 or so distinct CDR3 sequences, about 94% seen once. General study findings and limits: It was acknowledged by the study that relatively few individuals were included in its TCR sequencing and HLA analysis.

Germline CDR1 is LGHDT and CDR2 is YNNKEL (reference sequence). J was trimmed by 1 base and V by 5 bases; bases with no gene match: 5. The CDR3 consists of 14 residues. Points on this clonotype: Its target is unknown.

Sequences were obtained from CD4+ T cells from PBMCs. This TCR came from a human donor in good health. The chain recombines TRBV3-1 with TRBJ2-7; 7 nucleotides match TRBD2. The CDR3 region is CASSSPSGSYEQYF. Here the CDR3 DNA reads TGTGCCAGCAGCTCCCCTAGCGGATCCTACGAGCAGTACTTC.